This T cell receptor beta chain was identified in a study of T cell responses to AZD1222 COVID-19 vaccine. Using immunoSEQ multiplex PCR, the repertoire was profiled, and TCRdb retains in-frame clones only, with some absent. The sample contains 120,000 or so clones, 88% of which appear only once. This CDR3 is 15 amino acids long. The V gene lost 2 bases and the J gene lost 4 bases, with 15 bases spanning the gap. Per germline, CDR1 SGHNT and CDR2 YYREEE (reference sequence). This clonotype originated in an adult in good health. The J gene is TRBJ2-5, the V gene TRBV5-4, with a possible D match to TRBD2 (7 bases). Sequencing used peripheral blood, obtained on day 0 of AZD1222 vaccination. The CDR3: CASSFRGAGIETQYF. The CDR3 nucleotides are TGTGCCAGCAGCTTTCGGGGGGCTGGGATAGAGACCCAGTACTTC.